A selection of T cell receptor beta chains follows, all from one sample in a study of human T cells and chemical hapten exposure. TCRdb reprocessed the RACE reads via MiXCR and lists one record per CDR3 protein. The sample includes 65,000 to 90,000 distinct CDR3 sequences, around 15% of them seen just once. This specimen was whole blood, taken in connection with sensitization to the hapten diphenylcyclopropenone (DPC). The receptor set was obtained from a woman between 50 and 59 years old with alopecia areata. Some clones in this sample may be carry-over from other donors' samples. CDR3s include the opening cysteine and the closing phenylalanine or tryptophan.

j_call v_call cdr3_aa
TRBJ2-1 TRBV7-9 CASSSPGRTNEQFF
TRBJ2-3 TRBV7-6 CASSLATGGTDTQYF
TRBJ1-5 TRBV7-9 CASSSYESGAQPQHF
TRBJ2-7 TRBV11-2 CASSPLQPYEQYF
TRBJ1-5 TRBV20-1 CSAKLPNQPQHF
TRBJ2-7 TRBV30 CAWSFGHSYEQYF
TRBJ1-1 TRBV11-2 CASSFNSKELEAFF
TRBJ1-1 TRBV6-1 CASLRGANTEAFF
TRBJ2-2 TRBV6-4 CASSDSGGINGQLFF
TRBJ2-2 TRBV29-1 CSVDAQASGELFF
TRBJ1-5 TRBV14 CASSREGGNQPQHF
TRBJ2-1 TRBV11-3 CASSLRTSGRDEQFF
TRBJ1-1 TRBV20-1 CSASKVTEAFF
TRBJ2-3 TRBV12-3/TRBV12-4 CASSSRRLAGSSDTQYF
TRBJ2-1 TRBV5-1 CASSLDGGSSYNEQFF
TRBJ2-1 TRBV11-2 CASSLISRRDRPRVQFF
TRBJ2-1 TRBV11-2 CASSFFYNEQFF
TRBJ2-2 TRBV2 CASSWTVTGELFF
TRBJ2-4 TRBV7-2 CASSSYAGGAGNIQYF
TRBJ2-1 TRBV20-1 CSGAASGSIFDEQFF
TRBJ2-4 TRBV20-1 CSARGLAKNIQYF
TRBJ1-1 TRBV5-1 CASSLDRDTEAFF
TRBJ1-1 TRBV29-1 CSVGQGGTEAFF
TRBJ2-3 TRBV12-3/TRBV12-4 CASTLFGAAPSTDTQYF
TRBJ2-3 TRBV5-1 CASSTDRGRFTYPYTDTQYF
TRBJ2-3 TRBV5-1 CASSLNTETTDTQYF
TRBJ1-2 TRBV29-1 CSVRKAENYGYTF
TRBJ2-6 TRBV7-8 CASSFSSGANVLTF
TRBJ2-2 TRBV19 CASIGRSITGELFF
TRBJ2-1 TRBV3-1 CASSSRLAGVDKQFF
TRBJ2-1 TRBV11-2 CASSLGDRIYNEQFF
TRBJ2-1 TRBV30 CALESGFLFF
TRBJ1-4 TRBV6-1 CASSGERGSNEKLFF
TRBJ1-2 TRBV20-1 CSARIPPIGYTF
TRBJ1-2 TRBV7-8 CASSLGRLGYGYTF
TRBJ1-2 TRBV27 CASSAGAANYGYTF
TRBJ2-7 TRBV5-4 CASSTGVAYEQYF
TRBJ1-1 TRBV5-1 CASSTGRGTEAFF
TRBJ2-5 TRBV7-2 CASTLRETQYF
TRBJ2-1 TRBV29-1 CSGIGIVYNEQFF
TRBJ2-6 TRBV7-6 CASRMTGANVLTF
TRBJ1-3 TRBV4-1 CASSQMHWTFGNTIYF
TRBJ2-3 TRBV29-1 CSVGGGDTQYF
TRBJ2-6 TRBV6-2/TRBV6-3 CASGSGANVLTF
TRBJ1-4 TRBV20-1 CSAPPASNEKLFF
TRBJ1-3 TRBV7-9 CASSPQPGNTIYF
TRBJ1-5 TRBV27 CASSSGLQDQPQHF
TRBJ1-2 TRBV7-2 CASSSGQNYGYTF
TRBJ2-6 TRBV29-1 CSVVGPIAGANVLTF
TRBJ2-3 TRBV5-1 CASSLTSGSTDTQYF
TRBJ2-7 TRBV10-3 CAISGRDRTYEQYF
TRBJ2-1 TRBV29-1 CSVDGGGPNEQFF
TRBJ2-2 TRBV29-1 CSVQALKGTGELFF
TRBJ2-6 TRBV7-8 CASSSPSSGANVLTF
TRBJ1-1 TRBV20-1 CSGQGNTEAFF